The clone carrying this T cell receptor beta chain was found a few times. Antigen: not known. Sequencing used immunoSEQ multiplex PCR; TCRdb keeps in-frame clones, though not all of them. The table records roughly 20,000 clones, approximately 85% of them present only once. This sample is drawn from a study of T cells in localized non-small cell lung cancer. Study observations and caveats: In adjacent lung appeared a median around 59 of the top 100 tumor clones. Elevated blood T cell density was associated with longer overall survival. Sequencing covered just one tumor region, so heterogeneity cannot be ruled out.

The receptor comes from a male donor aged 60 or over with stage II lung adenocarcinoma. Sequenced here: peripheral blood mononuclear cells, sampled before any cancer treatment.

CDR3 nucleotides: TGCAGCGGAAACCGGGACAGGGGTTCCAATGAGCAGTTCTTC. Translating it yields CSGNRDRGSNEQFF. This chain links TRBV29-1 with TRBJ2-1, with 10 bases identical to TRBD1. V shed 7 bases and J 6 bases; nucleotides not matched to a gene: 9. The CDR3 runs to 14 residues. CDR1 and CDR2 from the germline V gene are SQVTM and ANQGSEA.